The rows below give T cell receptor beta chains drawn from one sample of a study of technical replicates of blood from several donors. TCRdb keeps only in-frame clones here, not all; method: immunoSEQ multiplex PCR. The profile shows 75,000 or so clones, just under 95% of them singletons. Sequenced input: T cells isolated from PBMCs. These receptors all stem from a human donor in good health. Each CDR3 is given with its conserved first and last residue. The D gene is left open where the match is weak. Size is omitted from some rows. Given values are once, few, many or a class for expanded clones.

clone size	J gene	V gene	D gene	CDR3 DNA	CDR3 protein
-	TRBJ1-1	TRBV6-1	-	TGTGCCAGCAGGGAGTACACTGAAGCTTTCTTT	CASREYTEAFF
-	TRBJ1-5	TRBV5-1	-	TGCGCCAGCAGCTTGGCAGGGCCTGGCAATCAGCCCCAGCATTTT	CASSLAGPGNQPQHF
once	TRBJ2-4	TRBV25-1	TRBD2	TGTGCCAGCAGAGATTACCGGGGGGTTACGGCCAAAAACATTCAGTACTTC	CASRDYRGVTAKNIQYF
-	TRBJ2-7	TRBV5-4	-	TGTGCCAGCACCGTGGAGGCTGGCAGGGGCAACGAGCAGTACTTC	CASTVEAGRGNEQYF
-	TRBJ2-2	TRBV21-1	-	TGTGCCAGCAGCAATTTGCCCGGGTGTAACACCGGGGAGCTGTTTTTT	CASSNLPGCNTGELFF
-	TRBJ1-2	TRBV19	-	TGTGCCAGTAGTATTCCCCCGGGATATGGCTACACCTTC	CASSIPPGYGYTF
-	TRBJ1-1	TRBV7-9	-	TGTGCCGGCCGGGTGGTAAACGAAGCTTTCTTT	CAGRVVNEAFF
-	TRBJ2-3	TRBV9	TRBD1	TGTGCCAGCAGCGCGGGACAGGGAGTAGATACGCAGTATTTT	CASSAGQGVDTQYF
-	TRBJ1-2	TRBV11-1	TRBD1	TGTGCCAGCAGCTCAGGGACAGCCTATGGCTACACCTTC	CASSSGTAYGYTF
-	TRBJ2-2	TRBV19	TRBD2	TGTGCCAGTAGTATTACACCTAGCGGGGGGGCCGGGGAGCTGTTTTTT	CASSITPSGGAGELFF
-	TRBJ2-7	TRBV13	-	TGTGCCAGCAGCTTAGTCCCCCCGGGGGGCGCTTACGAGCAGTACTTC	CASSLVPPGGAYEQYF
-	TRBJ1-5	TRBV28	-	TGTGCCAGCAGACCGCCCAGACAGGCGGGGGGCAATCAGCCCCAGCATTTT	CASRPPRQAGGNQPQHF
-	TRBJ2-1	TRBV10-2	TRBD2	TGCGCCAGCAGTCCGATTACTAGCGGAAACAATGAGCAGTTCTTC	CASSPITSGNNEQFF
-	TRBJ2-4	TRBV28	TRBD1	TGTGCCAGCAGTTTACGGGACAGGGTTTTGTTGGTCAAAAACATTCAGTACTTC	CASSLRDRVLLVKNIQYF
-	TRBJ1-1	TRBV25-1	-	TGTGCCAGCAGTGAGATAGCTAACACTGAAGCTTTCTTT	CASSEIANTEAFF
-	TRBJ2-3	TRBV5-4	TRBD1	TGTGCCAGCAGCCCCCTAGGACAGGGGCGGACAGATACGCAGTATTTT	CASSPLGQGRTDTQYF
once	TRBJ2-5	TRBV15	TRBD2	TGTGCCACGGGGGGTGGTAGCGGGAGGGTCCAAGAGACCCAGTACTTC	CATGGGSGRVQETQYF
-	TRBJ2-2	TRBV18	TRBD1	TGTGCCAGCCCTCCGGGACAGGGGGCCGCGAGCACCGGGGAGCTGTTTTTT	CASPPGQGAASTGELFF
-	TRBJ1-5	TRBV23-1	TRBD1	TGCGCCAGCAAACAAGTGGCATCCGGGACAGGACGAAATCAGCCCCAGCATTTT	CASKQVASGTGRNQPQHF
-	TRBJ1-4	TRBV11-3	-	TGTGCCAGCAGCTTAGATTCCCAGTTAATGTTTTTT	CASSLDSQLMFF
-	TRBJ1-1	TRBV4-1	-	TGCGCCAGCAGCGATCGGGTGGGCGGGACCCCTGAAGCTTTCTTT	CASSDRVGGTPEAFF
-	TRBJ1-5	TRBV11-2	-	TGTGCCAGCACTCCGGGGGAGGGTATCAGCCAGCCCCAGCATTTT	CASTPGEGISQPQHF
-	TRBJ2-7	TRBV7-8	-	TGTGCCACCAATATACAGCCTCAAGGCGAGCAGTACTTC	CATNIQPQGEQYF
-	TRBJ2-3	TRBV7-3	-	TGTGCCAGCAGCTTGCAAAAGAGAGATACGCAGTATTTT	CASSLQKRDTQYF
-	TRBJ1-5	TRBV5-1	-	TGCGCCAGCAGCTTGACCGCGGGAAGCAATCAGCCCCAGCATTTT	CASSLTAGSNQPQHF